Shown below are 15 T cell receptor beta chains from a single sample sequenced in a study of cytomegalovirus exposure and HLA in healthy donors. The PCR ran on 60 Vbeta and 13 Jbeta primers. Assay: immunoSEQ multiplex PCR; the TCRdb copy retains only in-frame clones and omits some. The sample carries more than 95,000 clones, around 80% recorded once. Sequencing was done on a sample of PBMCs. These receptors were obtained from a woman in her late teens or twenties in good health and CMV-seropositive.

V usage is TRBV10-2 and J usage is TRBJ2-2; D not certain. The CDR3 length is 14 residues. Germline CDR1 WSHSY, CDR2 SAAADI. The ends were cut back, 7 bases at V and 1 base at J, with 10 bases in the middle. The CDR3 nucleotides are TGCGCCAGCATGCCCGAGCGGAACACCGGGGAGCTGTTTTTT. Encoded protein: CASMPERNTGELFF.

By sample fraction, this clone is medium-sized (0.01 to 0.1%). The rearrangement links TRBV6-4 to TRBJ2-2; D unclear. This CDR3 comprises 14 residues. V dropped 0 bases and J dropped 6 bases, with 8 bases sitting between them. Per the germline V gene, CDR1 is MRHNA and CDR2 is SNTAGT. CDR3: CASSDSASSGELFF. The CDR3 DNA reads TGTGCCAGCAGTGACTCGGCCAGTTCCGGGGAGCTGTTTTTT.

This clone was recorded many times. The J gene is TRBJ2-3, the V gene TRBV14; no clear D gene. In germline, CDR1 is SGHDN, CDR2 FVKESK. V lost 0 bases and J 9 bases, leaving 16 bases between the germline ends. The CDR3 is 15 amino acids. The CDR3 loop is CASSQDGVVSETQYF. CDR3 DNA: TGTGCCAGCAGCCAAGATGGTGTTGTTTCGGAGACGCAGTATTTT.

The chain carries TRBV6-5 and TRBJ1-5; no definite D call. Between the trimmed V and J ends, which lost 2 bases and 9 bases, there was a span of 14 bases. The germline V gene has CDR1 MNHEY and CDR2 SVGAGI. The CDR3 is 14 amino acids. Written as DNA, the CDR3 is TGTGCCAGCAGTTACGTGGCAGGCCAAGGGCCCCAGCATTTT. Protein: CASSYVAGQGPQHF.

The gene calls are TRBV5-1 and TRBJ1-5; the D is unclear. V was cut by 2 bases and J by 0 bases, with 9 bases left in between. The CDR3 has 15 residues. Germline CDR1 is SGHRS and CDR2 is YFSETQ. CDR3: CASSLGELSNQPQHF. In DNA, the CDR3 is TGCGCCAGCAGCTTAGGAGAGCTTAGCAATCAGCCCCAGCATTTT.

V and J are TRBV9 and TRBJ2-2; D perhaps matches TRBD2 (7 bases). This CDR3 region has 14 residues. Germline loops: CDR1 SGDLS, CDR2 YYNGEE. V dropped 4 bases and J dropped 6 bases, with 13 bases sitting between them. This chain's CDR3 is CASSTRGGSGELFF. The CDR3, as DNA: TGTGCCAGCAGCACAAGGGGGGGGTCCGGGGAGCTGTTTTTT. The entire variable domain, with the rest obtained from reference TRBV9 and TRBJ2-2, is as follows: DSGVTQTPKHLITATGQRVTLRCSPRSGDLSVYWYQQSLDQGLQFLIQYYNGEERAKGNILERFSAQQFPDLHSELNLSSLELGDSALYFCASSTRGGSGELFFGEGSRLTVL.

V usage is TRBV6-5 and J usage is TRBJ2-3; weak D call: TRBD2 (6 bases). The CDR3 is 15 amino acids. Germline lookup yields CDR1 MNHEY and CDR2 SVGAGI. Trimming stripped 0 bases from V and 0 bases from J, with 7 bases between. This CDR3 reads CASSYSLASTDTQYF. CDR3 DNA sequence: TGTGCCAGCAGTTACTCCCTAGCGAGCACAGATACGCAGTATTTT.

The J gene is TRBJ2-2, the V gene TRBV7-9; 7 nucleotides align to TRBD1. Germline V CDR1 and CDR2: SEHNR, FQNEAQ (reference sequence). The CDR3 length is 16 residues. Trimming took 5 bases from V and 3 from J; bases not matched to a gene: 9. The CDR3 region is CASSLIGTEDTGELFF. The CDR3, as DNA: TGTGCCAGCAGCCTAATAGGGACAGAAGACACCGGGGAGCTGTTTTTT. Looking up the rest from reference TRBV7-9 and TRBJ2-2 gives the full variable domain: DTGVSQNPRHKITKRGQNVTFRCDPISEHNRLYWYRQTLGQGPEFLTYFQNEAQLEKSRLLSDRFSAERPKGSFSTLEIQRTEQGDSAMYLCASSLIGTEDTGELFFGEGSRLTVL.

This clone showed up just a few times. The chain links TRBV6-5 to TRBJ1-1, with 7 positions matching TRBD1. Germline trimming cut 4 bases from V and 3 bases from J; bases unmatched to any gene: 8. Looked up from germline, CDR1 is MNHEY and CDR2 is SVGAGI. This CDR3 spans 15 amino acids. The CDR3 DNA is TGTGCCAGCAGTTTCCCCAGCAGGGGGGACACTGAAGCTTTCTTT. Translation gives CASSFPSRGDTEAFF.

This sequence joins TRBV28 and TRBJ2-3; 7 bases map to TRBD2. Germline V gene data show CDR1 as MDHEN and CDR2 as SYDVKM. The junction had 9 bases not matched to a gene; V was cut back by 8 bases and J by 4 bases. The CDR3 totals 14 residues. CDR3 bases: TGTGCCAGCGGCGGACTAGAGATGGCAGATACGCAGTATTTT. Translation gives CASGGLEMADTQYF.

V usage is TRBV7-2 and J usage is TRBJ2-1; TRBD2 matches at 9 bases. CDR3 length: 14 residues. Germline V gene lookup returns CDR1 SGHTA and CDR2 FQGNSA. V was pared by 4 bases and J by 8 bases, with 6 bases of the junction left unmatched. DNA of the CDR3: TGTGCCAGCAGCTCCGACGGGACTAGCCATGAGCAGTTCTTC. Protein sequence: CASSSDGTSHEQFF.

This chain joins TRBV7-3 and TRBJ1-2, with D possibly being TRBD1 (5 bases). The CDR3 is 13 residues long. Trimming took 4 bases from V and 8 from J, leaving 14 bases between them. Germline-derived CDR1 and CDR2 are SGHTA and FQGTGA. In DNA form, the CDR3 reads TGTGCCAGCAGCTCGACAGCGGGGGAAGGCTACACCTTC. Translation gives CASSSTAGEGYTF.

The CDR3 sequence: CASTIAGSGGDTQYF. The CDR3 region has the DNA TGTGCCAGCACCATAGCGGGAAGCGGAGGAGATACGCAGTATTTT. This rearrangement joins TRBV9 to TRBJ2-3; 8 bases align to TRBD2. Unmatched junction bases numbered 11, after V lost 6 bases and J lost 5 bases. This CDR3 spans 15 amino acids. Germline V lookup: CDR1 SGDLS, CDR2 YYNGEE.

On this clone itself: Germline and junction disagree at one end, which may indicate a read error. J is TRBJ2-1 and V is TRBV7-7, with D perhaps TRBD2 (6 bases). This CDR3 region has 15 residues. The germline V gene encodes CDR1 SSHAT and CDR2 FNYEAQ (reference sequence). DNA for the CDR3: TGTGCTAGCAGCTTAGGGGAGGCAAAGTACAATGAGCAGTTCTTC. Amino acids: CASSLGEAKYNEQFF.

V and J are TRBV19 and TRBJ2-7, with TRBD2 matching over 11 bases. This CDR3 contains 18 residues. Germline CDR1 is LNHDA and CDR2 is SQIVND (reference sequence). V shed 2 bases and J 5 bases; nucleotides not matched to a gene: 14. This chain's CDR3 is CASSISDGRLAGGHEQYF. In DNA, the CDR3 is TGTGCCAGTAGTATATCGGATGGTCGGCTAGCGGGAGGCCACGAGCAGTACTTC.